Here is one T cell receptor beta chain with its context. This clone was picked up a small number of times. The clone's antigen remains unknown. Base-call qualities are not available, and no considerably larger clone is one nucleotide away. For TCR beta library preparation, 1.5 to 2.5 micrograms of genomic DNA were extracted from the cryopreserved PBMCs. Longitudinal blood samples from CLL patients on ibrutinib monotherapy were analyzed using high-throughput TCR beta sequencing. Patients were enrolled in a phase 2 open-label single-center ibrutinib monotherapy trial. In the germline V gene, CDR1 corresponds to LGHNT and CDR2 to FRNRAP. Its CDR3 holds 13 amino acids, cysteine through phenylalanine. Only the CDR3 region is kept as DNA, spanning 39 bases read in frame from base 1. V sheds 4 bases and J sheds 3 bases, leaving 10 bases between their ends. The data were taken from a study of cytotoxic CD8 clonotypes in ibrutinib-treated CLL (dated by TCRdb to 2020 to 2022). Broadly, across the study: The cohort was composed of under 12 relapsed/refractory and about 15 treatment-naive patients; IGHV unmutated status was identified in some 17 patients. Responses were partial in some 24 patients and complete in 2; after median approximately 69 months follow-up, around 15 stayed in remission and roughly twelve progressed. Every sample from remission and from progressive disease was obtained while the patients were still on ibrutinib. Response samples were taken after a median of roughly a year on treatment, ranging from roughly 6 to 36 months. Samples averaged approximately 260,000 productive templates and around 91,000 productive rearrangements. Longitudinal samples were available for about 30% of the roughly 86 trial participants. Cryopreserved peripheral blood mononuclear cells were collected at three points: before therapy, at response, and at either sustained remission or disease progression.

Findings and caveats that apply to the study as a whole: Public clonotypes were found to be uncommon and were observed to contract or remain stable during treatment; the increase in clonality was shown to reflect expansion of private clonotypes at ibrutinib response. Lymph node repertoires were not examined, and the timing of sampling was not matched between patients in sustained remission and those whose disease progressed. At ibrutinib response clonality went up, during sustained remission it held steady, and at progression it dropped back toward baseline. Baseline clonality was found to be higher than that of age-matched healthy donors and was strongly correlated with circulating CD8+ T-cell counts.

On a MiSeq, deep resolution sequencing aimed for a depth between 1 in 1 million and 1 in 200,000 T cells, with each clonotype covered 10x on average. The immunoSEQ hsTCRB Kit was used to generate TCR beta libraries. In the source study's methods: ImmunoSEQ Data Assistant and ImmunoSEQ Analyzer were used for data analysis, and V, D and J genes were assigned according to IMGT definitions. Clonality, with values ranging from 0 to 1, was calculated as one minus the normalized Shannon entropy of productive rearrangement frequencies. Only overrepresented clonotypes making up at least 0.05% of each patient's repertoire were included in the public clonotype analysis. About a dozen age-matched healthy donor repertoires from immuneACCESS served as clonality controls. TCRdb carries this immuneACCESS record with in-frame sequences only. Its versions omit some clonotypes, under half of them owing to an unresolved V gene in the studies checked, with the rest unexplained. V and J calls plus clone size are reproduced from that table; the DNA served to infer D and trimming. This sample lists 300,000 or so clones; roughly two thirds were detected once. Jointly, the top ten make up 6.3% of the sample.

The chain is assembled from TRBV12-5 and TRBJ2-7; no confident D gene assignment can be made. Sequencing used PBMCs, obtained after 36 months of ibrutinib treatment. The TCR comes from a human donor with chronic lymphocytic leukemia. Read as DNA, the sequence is TGTGCTAGTGGTTCCCCCTTAGTCTACGAGCAGTACTTC. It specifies CASGSPLVYEQYF.